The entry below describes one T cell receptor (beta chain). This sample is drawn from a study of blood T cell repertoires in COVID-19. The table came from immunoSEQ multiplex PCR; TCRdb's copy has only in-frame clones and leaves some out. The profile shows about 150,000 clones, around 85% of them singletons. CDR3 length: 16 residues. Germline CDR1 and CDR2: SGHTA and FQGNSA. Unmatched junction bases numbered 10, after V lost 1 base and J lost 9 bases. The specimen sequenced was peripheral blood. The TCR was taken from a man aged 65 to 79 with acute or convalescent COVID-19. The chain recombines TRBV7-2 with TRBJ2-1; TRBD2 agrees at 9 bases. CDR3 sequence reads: CASSLGARGGGTEQFF. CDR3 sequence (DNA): TGTGCCAGCAGCTTAGGGGCCCGCGGGGGGGGCACTGAGCAGTTCTTC. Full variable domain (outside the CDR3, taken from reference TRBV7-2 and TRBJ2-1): GAGVSQSPSNKVTEKGKDVELRCDPISGHTALYWYRQSLGQGLEFLIYFQGNSAPDKSGLPSDRFSAERTGGSVSTLTIQRTQQEDSAVYLCASSLGARGGGTEQFFGPGTRLTVL.